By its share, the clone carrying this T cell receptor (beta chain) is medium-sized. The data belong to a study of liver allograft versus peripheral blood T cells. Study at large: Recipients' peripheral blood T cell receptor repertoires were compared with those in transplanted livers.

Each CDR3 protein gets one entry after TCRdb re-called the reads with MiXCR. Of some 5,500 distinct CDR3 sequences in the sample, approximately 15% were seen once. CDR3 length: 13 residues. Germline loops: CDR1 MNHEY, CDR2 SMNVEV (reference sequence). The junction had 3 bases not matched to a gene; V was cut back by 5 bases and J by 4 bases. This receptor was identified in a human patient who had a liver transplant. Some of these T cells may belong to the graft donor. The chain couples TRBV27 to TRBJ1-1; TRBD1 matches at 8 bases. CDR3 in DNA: TGTGCCAGCAGTAGACAGGGGTTCACTGAAGCTTTCTTT. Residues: CASSRQGFTEAFF.